This T cell receptor beta chain was sequenced for a study of chronic HIV infection and antiretroviral therapy. Each CDR3 protein is one row after TCRdb ran MiXCR on the 5' RACE reads. The sample holds around 30,000 distinct CDR3 sequences, roughly 8.7% seen once. Sequencing used peripheral blood. The TCR originated in an adult who had HIV and had not received antiretroviral therapy, or was an uninfected healthy control (not recorded which).

The CDR3 reads CASSQDQGPVCAFF. Here the CDR3 DNA reads TGTGCCAGCAGCCAAGATCAGGGGCCAGTATGCGCTTTCTTT. The genes are TRBV4-2 and TRBJ1-1; D is possibly TRBD1 (6 bases). V shed 0 bases and J shed 11 bases, with 16 bases lying between them. The germline V gene has CDR1 LGHNA and CDR2 YNFKEQ. The CDR3 totals 14 residues.